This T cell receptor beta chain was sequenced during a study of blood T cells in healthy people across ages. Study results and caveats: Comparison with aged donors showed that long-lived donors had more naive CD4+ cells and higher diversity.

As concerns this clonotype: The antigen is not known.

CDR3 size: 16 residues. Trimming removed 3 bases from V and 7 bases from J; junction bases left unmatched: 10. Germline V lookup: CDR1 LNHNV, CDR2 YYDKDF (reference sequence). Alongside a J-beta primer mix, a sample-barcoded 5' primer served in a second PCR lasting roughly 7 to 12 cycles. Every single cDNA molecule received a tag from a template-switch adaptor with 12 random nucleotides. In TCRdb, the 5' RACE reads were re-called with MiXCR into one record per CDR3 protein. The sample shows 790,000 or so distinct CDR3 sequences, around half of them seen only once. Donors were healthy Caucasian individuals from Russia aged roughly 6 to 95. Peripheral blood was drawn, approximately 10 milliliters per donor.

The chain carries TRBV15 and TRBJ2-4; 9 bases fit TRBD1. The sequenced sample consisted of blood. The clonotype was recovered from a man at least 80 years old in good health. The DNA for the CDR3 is TGTGCCACCAGCAGGCCCCTGGGGACAGGGCTTAACATTCAGTACTTC. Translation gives CATSRPLGTGLNIQYF.